This T cell receptor beta chain appears in the sequencing data of a study of neoadjuvant anti-PD-1 for oral cavity cancer (dated by TCRdb to about 2021). About the full investigation: Patients mostly received three to four biweekly doses of nivolumab at 3 mg/kg before curative-intent surgical resection. Patients without progression received a fourth nivolumab dose around day 43 and underwent definitive surgical resection on days 50-56. Patients with complete response, partial response or stable disease by RECIST 1.1 were defined as responders, whereas patients with progression were defined as non-responders. A roughly 32% response rate was observed in the parent correlative cohort, in which around 12 patients were included. Results and caveats for the whole study, not just this receptor: Only a few patients per response group were included in the TCR analyses, and larger cohorts for validation were called for by the authors. After neoadjuvant nivolumab, significantly higher T cell clonality (Gini index) was found within PBMCs in non-responders than in responders. Higher pretreatment blood TCRbeta clonality and lower post-treatment tumor TCRbeta clonality were correlated with higher pretreatment blood Treg/Th17 ratios.

Worth noting for this clone: This receptor's antigen is unknown. No base-level quality is on record; no much larger clone is a single base apart.

The time point label here, explained by the study, means: before neoadjuvant nivolumab. None of the patients had received prior systemic or radiation treatment, and all were newly diagnosed with stage II-IVA oral cavity squamous cell carcinoma. The cohort was composed of patients with HPV-negative, locally advanced oral cavity squamous cell carcinoma. Peripheral blood mononuclear cells were analyzed directly, without maintenance or expansion in culture. The samples were obtained from a longitudinal correlative study of a single-arm phase II trial testing neoadjuvant nivolumab in oral cavity squamous cell carcinoma. Subject-matched pre- and post-treatment PBMCs and tumors from three responders and three non-responders underwent genomic DNA-based TCRbeta sequencing. Peripheral blood mononuclear cells were collected before nivolumab treatment and again after treatment, at the time of surgery. The Maxwell RSC DNA from Cells kit was used to extract genomic DNA from PBMCs.

The CDR3, from cysteine to phenylalanine, totals 11 residues. Of the read, only the CDR3 DNA is kept; its 33 bases are in frame from base 1. The V end loses 3 bases and the J end loses 3 bases, and a stretch of 3 bases separates them. Based on the germline V gene (reference sequence), the CDR1 and CDR2 sequences are SEHNR and FQNEAQ. For deep sequencing, each PBMC sample was run in six replicates, with libraries mostly built from approximately 500 ng of input genomic DNA. The immunoSEQ hsTCRbeta kit was used to prepare TCRbeta libraries, following the manufacturer's instructions. An Illumina NovaSeq 6000 S4 flow cell was used to sequence the final libraries, which had first been combined to 3 nM. As for the authors' bioinformatics: Raw data preprocessing and quality control were performed with the immunoSEQ Analyzer. The analysis was restricted to productive rearrangements, with each unique CDR3 amino acid sequence defining a clonotype. Repertoire clonality was estimated as the Gini-Simpson index, computed with the R package tcR. Student's t test was used to compare Gini indices, and Pearson correlation was used to assess associations with tumor size change. The immuneACCESS repertoire file appears here via TCRdb, limited to in-frame rearrangements. These files lack a portion of the clones; in checked studies, under half of the deficit traces to unresolved V genes, and the cause of the others is not known. That table supplies the V and J calls and clone size; D and trimming were determined from the DNA. Here the sample has about 18,000 clones; about 65% occur a single time. Roughly 2.8% of the sample comes from the top ten.

The sequence came from a person aged 35-79 years with oral cavity squamous cell carcinoma. The V and J genes are TRBV7-9 and TRBJ2-7, with no D gene named confidently. The sample in question was PBMCs, obtained before nivolumab (anti-PD-1) treatment. In nucleotides, the sequence is TGTGCCAGCAGCTTTAACTACGAGCAGTACTTC. Its translation reads: CASSFNYEQYF.